What follows are 32 T cell receptor beta chains derived from one specimen sequenced in a study of cytomegalovirus exposure and HLA in healthy donors. The PCR contained 60 Vbeta and 13 Jbeta primers. The method was immunoSEQ multiplex PCR; TCRdb's version includes in-frame clones alone and lacks a portion of them. This table holds approximately 96,000 clones. Sample: PBMCs. Every receptor here comes from a girl aged 10-17 years in good health and CMV-seropositive.

The chain uses TRBV7-2 and TRBJ1-1; 9 bases are shared with TRBD1. CDR1 and CDR2 from the germline V gene are SGHTA and FQGNSA. There are 13 residues in the CDR3. V lost 9 bases to trimming and J lost 4 bases; unmatched junction nucleotides: 6. The CDR3 loop reads CARRTGDGTEAFF. In DNA form, the CDR3 reads TGTGCCAGAAGGACAGGGGACGGCACTGAAGCTTTCTTT.

This chain links TRBV4-3 with TRBJ1-1; D unclear. Germline CDR1 reads LGHNA; CDR2 reads YSLEER. This CDR3 contains 14 residues. V was trimmed by 3 bases and J by 1 base, leaving 9 bases between them. CDR3 DNA sequence: TGCGCCAGCAGCCACTCTGGAGCGAACACTGAAGCTTTCTTT. Translating gives CASSHSGANTEAFF.

The rearrangement joins TRBV11-1 to TRBJ2-5, with D hard to call. From germline, CDR1 is SGHAT and CDR2 FQDESV (reference sequence). This CDR3 spans 14 amino acids. The V end lost 5 bases, the J end lost 2 bases, and 12 bases lay between the germline ends. The CDR3, as DNA: TGTGCCAGCAGCCTCTACGTGTGGCAAGAGACCCAGTACTTC. Its protein is CASSLYVWQETQYF.

The chain carries TRBV6-4 and TRBJ1-6; TRBD1 agrees at 7 bases. CDR1 MRHNA and CDR2 SNTAGT come from the germline V gene. The CDR3 contains 14 residues. With 6 bases clipped from V and 5 bases from J, the junction kept 4 bases outside the gene matches. The DNA of the CDR3 is TGTGCCAGCAGCGAGGGACAGAATAATTCACCCCTCCACTTT. Its protein is CASSEGQNNSPLHF.

V gene TRBV4-2 combines with J gene TRBJ1-2, with TRBD1 matching over 7 bases. The CDR3 consists of 12 residues. Trimming cost V 4 bases and J 10 bases; bases outside gene matches: 6. Germline V gene data show CDR1 as LGHNA and CDR2 as YNFKEQ. CDR3 loop: CASSLDRRDYTF. Written as DNA, the CDR3 is TGTGCCAGCAGCCTGGACAGGAGAGACTACACCTTC.

The rearrangement uses TRBV4-3 and TRBJ1-2; 7 positions match TRBD1. Germline V gene sequence: CDR1 LGHNA, CDR2 YSLEER. This CDR3 comprises 16 residues. V was clipped by 0 bases and J by 4 bases; unmatched bases: 8. CDR3 sequence reads: CASSQEGGGISYGYTF. CDR3 bases: TGCGCCAGCAGCCAAGAAGGAGGGGGCATTAGCTATGGCTACACCTTC.

The CDR3 protein is CASSPGRGAQDEQFF. The DNA of the CDR3 is TGCGCCAGCAGCCCGGGGCGGGGGGCCCAGGATGAGCAGTTCTTC. This chain joins TRBV4-1 and TRBJ2-1; 8 positions agree with TRBD2. After removal of 4 bases from V and 8 bases from J, the junction contained 10 bases not matched to a gene. The CDR3 extends over 15 amino acids. Per germline, CDR1 MGHRA and CDR2 YSYEKL.

This chain uses TRBV25-1 with TRBJ1-1, with D possibly matching TRBD1 (5 bases). The CDR3 has 11 residues. The V end was cut by 7 bases, the J end by 5 bases, with 8 bases between. Germline assignment: CDR1 MGHDK and CDR2 SYGVNS. The CDR3 reads CASTGGTEAFF. Here the CDR3 DNA reads TGTGCCAGCACGGGGGGAACTGAAGCTTTCTTT.

The chain recombines TRBV7-9 with TRBJ1-1; tentatively, D is TRBD1 (5 bases). Germline values: CDR1 SEHNR, CDR2 FQNEAQ (reference sequence). The V and J ends lost 5 bases and 2 bases respectively, with 15 bases between them. This CDR3 has 15 residues. The CDR3 loop is CASSPQEGFNTEAFF. DNA of the CDR3: TGTGCCAGCAGCCCCCAGGAGGGGTTCAACACTGAAGCTTTCTTT. The full variable domain, completed using reference TRBV7-9 and TRBJ1-1, is DTGVSQNPRHKITKRGQNVTFRCDPISEHNRLYWYRQTLGQGPEFLTYFQNEAQLEKSRLLSDRFSAERPKGSFSTLEIQRTEQGDSAMYLCASSPQEGFNTEAFFGQGTRLTVV.

The chain couples TRBV29-1 to TRBJ2-1, with 9 bases aligning to TRBD2. This CDR3 region has 14 residues. V gave up 4 bases and J gave up 6 bases; unmatched junction bases: 7. The germline gives CDR1 SQVTM, CDR2 ANQGSEA. The CDR3 bases are TGCAGCGTTGGAGGGACTAGCCTAGTCAATGAGCAGTTCTTC. Translated, it gives CSVGGTSLVNEQFF.

The V gene is TRBV28, the J gene TRBJ1-4; D not resolved. CDR3 length: 15 residues. V dropped 3 bases and J dropped 5 bases, with 13 bases sitting between them. The germline V gene has CDR1 MDHEN and CDR2 SYDVKM. The CDR3 sequence: CASSLRVWGNEKLFF. The CDR3 DNA sequence: TGTGCCAGCAGTTTGCGGGTTTGGGGAAATGAAAAACTGTTTTTT.

The chain combines TRBV5-3 with TRBJ2-7; 7 bases fit TRBD1. TRBV5-3 is classed as an ORF, of uncertain function. CDR3 length: 14 amino acids. The J segment lost 2 bases and the V segment lost 7 bases, leaving 9 bases of the junction unmatched. The CDR3: CARVTLRGPYEQYV. The CDR3 coding sequence is TGTGCCAGAGTAACGCTAAGGGGGCCCTACGAGCAGTACGTC.

The rearrangement links TRBV20-1 to TRBJ1-6; no firm D call. There are 10 residues in the CDR3. Trimming pared 6 bases from V and 13 bases from J, leaving 10 bases between. CDR1 and CDR2 (germline): DFQATT, SNEGSKA (reference sequence). The DNA for the CDR3 is TGCAGTGCGGAAGGAGGGCCCCTCCACTTT. Encoded protein: CSAEGGPLHF.

The chain is built from TRBV4-2 and TRBJ2-1; D remains unclear. The CDR3 loop spans 15 amino acids. From germline, CDR1 is LGHNA and CDR2 YNFKEQ. Trimming cost V 4 bases and J 0 bases, with 10 bases left between them. The CDR3 reads CASSPNSFSYNEQFF. Written as DNA, the CDR3 is TGTGCCAGCAGCCCCAACTCGTTCTCCTACAATGAGCAGTTCTTC.

V gene TRBV7-9 combines with J gene TRBJ1-1; D uncertain. Trimming stripped 5 bases from V and 7 bases from J, with 20 bases between. CDR1 is SEHNR and CDR2 is FQNEAQ in the germline V gene (reference sequence). CDR3 length: 15 amino acids. CDR3 in amino acids: CASSPIQVGPIEAFF. CDR3 sequence (DNA): TGTGCCAGCAGCCCGATTCAGGTGGGCCCCATTGAAGCTTTCTTT.

The rearrangement joins TRBV4-3 to TRBJ1-2; 8 bases agree with TRBD1. The CDR3 spans 13 residues. Germline values: CDR1 LGHNA, CDR2 YSLEER. V lost 4 bases to trimming and J lost 8 bases; unmatched junction nucleotides: 6. The CDR3 region has the DNA TGCGCCAGCAGCCGGACAGGGTCGGAGGGCTACACCTTC. It codes for CASSRTGSEGYTF.

This chain links TRBV5-6 with TRBJ1-1; D possibly corresponds to TRBD1 (5 bases). V was trimmed by 2 bases and J by 9 bases, leaving 14 bases between them. CDR1 and CDR2 (germline): SGHDT, YYEEEE. The CDR3 contains 13 residues. Here the CDR3 reads CASSFGTYLQAFF. The CDR3 DNA reads as TGTGCCAGCAGCTTCGGGACTTATCTACAAGCTTTCTTT.

V is TRBV12-5 and J is TRBJ1-5; a possible D gene is TRBD1 (6 bases). From germline, CDR1 is LGHNT and CDR2 FRNRAP. The V and J ends lost 5 bases and 6 bases respectively, with 11 bases between them. The CDR3 is made up of 13 amino acids. The CDR3 sequence: CASGHEQGQPQHF. The CDR3 DNA reads TGTGCTAGTGGTCATGAACAGGGTCAGCCCCAGCATTTT.

This CDR3 reads CASSSQLPSGANTIYF. The CDR3 nucleotides read TGTGCCAGCAGTTCTCAACTACCCTCGGGAGCAAACACCATATATTTT. The genes are TRBV28 and TRBJ1-3; D not certain. This CDR3 has 16 residues. CDR1 and CDR2 (germline): MDHEN, SYDVKM. The ends were cut back, 4 bases at V and 6 bases at J, with 19 bases in the middle.

The DNA for the CDR3 is TGTGCCAGCAGCTTTGGAGCGGAGCTTAGCACAGATACGCAGTATTTT. This codes for CASSFGAELSTDTQYF. This chain uses TRBV5-4 with TRBJ2-3; maybe TRBD2 (5 bases). The V gene lost 2 bases and the J gene lost 0 bases, with 13 bases spanning the gap. This CDR3 has 16 amino acids. Germline lookup yields CDR1 SGHNT and CDR2 YYREEE (reference sequence).

The chain recombines TRBV5-4 with TRBJ2-2; the D gene is possibly TRBD1 (6 bases). The CDR3 length is 15 residues. CDR1 is SGHNT and CDR2 is YYREEE in the germline V gene (reference sequence). The V end lost 4 bases, the J end lost 2 bases, and 12 bases lay between the germline ends. In DNA, the CDR3 is TGTGCCAGCAGCCAAGGGGGTCAAAACACCGGGGAGCTGTTTTTT. As protein: CASSQGGQNTGELFF.

The chain uses TRBV9 and TRBJ2-4; D remains unclear. Trimming stripped 0 bases from V and 9 bases from J, with 13 bases between. CDR1 and CDR2 (germline): SGDLS, YYNGEE. The CDR3 is 14 residues long. CDR3 residues: CASSVDPGGSIQYF. In nucleotides, the CDR3 is TGTGCCAGCAGCGTAGACCCAGGTGGCAGCATTCAGTACTTC.

V and J are TRBV9 and TRBJ1-2; 7 bases match TRBD1. After removal of 4 bases from V and 3 bases from J, the junction contained 6 bases not matched to a gene. This CDR3 spans 14 amino acids. Germline CDR1 and CDR2: SGDLS and YYNGEE. The DNA for the CDR3 is TGTGCCAGCAGCCCCCATACAGGGGACTATGGCTACACCTTC. Translated, it gives CASSPHTGDYGYTF.

The CDR3 DNA follows: TGTGCCAGCAGTGAAAGGAGCGGGCGAGCCTACGAGCAGTACTTC. Translated, it gives CASSERSGRAYEQYF. The J gene is TRBJ2-7, the V gene TRBV25-1, with TRBD2 as a possible D gene (6 bases). Germline V CDR1 and CDR2: MGHDK, SYGVNS. The V and J ends lost 2 bases and 2 bases respectively, with 13 bases between them. The CDR3 length is 15 residues.

The gene calls are TRBV28 and TRBJ1-2; D is unclear. Per germline, CDR1 MDHEN and CDR2 SYDVKM. V shed 6 bases and J shed 0 bases, with 11 bases lying between them. The CDR3 runs to 14 residues. CDR3 sequence (DNA): TGTGCCAGCAGCATTTCGTACTCTAACTATGGCTACACCTTC. It translates to CASSISYSNYGYTF.

The gene calls are TRBV5-8 and TRBJ2-5, with TRBD2 matching over 7 bases. The ends lost 4 bases at V and 7 bases at J; junction bases unmatched: 7. CDR3 length equals 13 residues. Germline V CDR1 and CDR2: SGHTS, YDEGEE. The DNA for the CDR3 is TGTGCCAGCAGCCTCCGCAGGGAGGGGACCCAGTACTTC. Translating gives CASSLRREGTQYF.

The CDR3 loop is CASSILRDSYGYTF. For the CDR3, the DNA is TGTGCCAGTAGTATACTCCGGGACAGCTATGGCTACACCTTC. The chain combines TRBV19 with TRBJ1-2, with TRBD1 identical over 7 bases. V shed 2 bases and J 4 bases; nucleotides not matched to a gene: 4. The germline V gene encodes CDR1 LNHDA and CDR2 SQIVND (reference sequence). The CDR3 totals 14 residues.

This chain uses TRBV11-3 with TRBJ1-1; no definite D call. CDR3 size: 13 residues. V was trimmed by 4 bases and J by 8 bases, leaving 14 bases between them. Germline V gene lookup returns CDR1 SGHNT and CDR2 YENEEA. The CDR3 here is CASSYLEGTEAFF. CDR3 coding DNA: TGTGCCAGCAGCTACTTGGAGGGTACCGAAGCTTTCTTT.

The chain carries TRBV19 and TRBJ2-5; 7 bases match TRBD1. Germline values: CDR1 LNHDA, CDR2 SQIVND (reference sequence). The junction had 4 bases not matched to a gene; V was cut back by 4 bases and J by 5 bases. This CDR3 comprises 13 residues. CDR3 region: CASSNQGVETQYF. The CDR3 DNA sequence: TGTGCCAGTAGTAACCAGGGGGTTGAGACCCAGTACTTC.

The gene calls are TRBV29-1 and TRBJ1-1; tentative D call: TRBD1 (5 bases). The CDR3 covers 13 residues. In germline, CDR1 is SQVTM, CDR2 ANQGSEA. Between the trimmed V and J ends, which lost 7 bases and 5 bases, there was a span of 17 bases. The CDR3 region is CSATPSGGTEAFF. CDR3 in DNA: TGCAGCGCGACACCGTCCGGGGGAACTGAAGCTTTCTTT.

The chain recombines TRBV29-1 with TRBJ1-2; D unclear. The germline V and J ends were trimmed by 3 bases and 8 bases, with 16 bases remaining between them. CDR3 length: 13 amino acids. Germline assignment: CDR1 SQVTM and CDR2 ANQGSEA. For the CDR3, the DNA is TGCAGCGTTGACACCGGGCCCCGAGGGGGCTACACCTTC. Encoded protein: CSVDTGPRGGYTF.

This chain uses TRBV2 with TRBJ2-3, with 9 bases identical to TRBD1. The CDR3 contains 17 residues. V lost 4 bases and J lost 6; bases outside the gene matches: 14. CDR1 and CDR2 from the germline V gene are SNHLY and FYNNEI. CDR3 protein: CASSGSWLGTGTDTQYF. The CDR3 coding sequence is TGTGCCAGCAGTGGGAGTTGGTTGGGGACAGGGACGGATACGCAGTATTTT.